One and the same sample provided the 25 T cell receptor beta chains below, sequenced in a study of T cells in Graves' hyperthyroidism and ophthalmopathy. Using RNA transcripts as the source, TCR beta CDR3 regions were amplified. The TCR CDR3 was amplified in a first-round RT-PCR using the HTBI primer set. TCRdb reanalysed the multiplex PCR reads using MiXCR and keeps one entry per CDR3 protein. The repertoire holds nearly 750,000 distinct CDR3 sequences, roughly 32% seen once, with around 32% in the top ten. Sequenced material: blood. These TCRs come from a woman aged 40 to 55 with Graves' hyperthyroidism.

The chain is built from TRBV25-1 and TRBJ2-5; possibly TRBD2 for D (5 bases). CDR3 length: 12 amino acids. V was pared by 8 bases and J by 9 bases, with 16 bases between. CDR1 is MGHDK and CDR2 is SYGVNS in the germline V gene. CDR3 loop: CASSPRKEAQYF. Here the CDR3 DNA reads TGTGCCAGCTCACCACGTAAGGAGGCCCAGTACTTC.

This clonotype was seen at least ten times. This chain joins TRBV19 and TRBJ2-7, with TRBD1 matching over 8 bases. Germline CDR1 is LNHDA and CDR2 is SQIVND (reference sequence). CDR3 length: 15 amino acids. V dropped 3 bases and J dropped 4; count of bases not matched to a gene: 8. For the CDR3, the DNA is TGTGCCAGTAGTATTATTGGACAGGGCCGGTACGAGCAGTACTTC. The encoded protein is CASSIIGQGRYEQYF.

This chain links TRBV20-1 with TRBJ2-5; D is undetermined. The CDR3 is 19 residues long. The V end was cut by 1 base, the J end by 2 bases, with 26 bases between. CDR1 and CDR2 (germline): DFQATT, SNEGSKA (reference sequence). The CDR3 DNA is TGCAGTGCTAGAGCTTCTTTGGCTCCTTTTAGTAGGGATCAAGAGACCCAGTACTTC. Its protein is CSARASLAPFSRDQETQYF.

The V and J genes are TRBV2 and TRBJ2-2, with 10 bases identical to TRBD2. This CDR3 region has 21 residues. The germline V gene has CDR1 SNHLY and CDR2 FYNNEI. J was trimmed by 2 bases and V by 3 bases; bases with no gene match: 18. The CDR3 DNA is TGTGCCAGCAGTGATCCTTATTCAGGCACTAGCGGGGAGATTAACACCGGGGAGCTGTTTTTT. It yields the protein CASSDPYSGTSGEINTGELFF. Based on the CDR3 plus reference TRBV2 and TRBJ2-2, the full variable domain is EPEVTQTPSHQVTQMGQEVILRCVPISNHLYFYWYRQILGQKVEFLVSFYNNEISEKSEIFDDQFSVERPDGSNFTLKIRSTKLEDSAMYFCASSDPYSGTSGEINTGELFFGEGSRLTVL.

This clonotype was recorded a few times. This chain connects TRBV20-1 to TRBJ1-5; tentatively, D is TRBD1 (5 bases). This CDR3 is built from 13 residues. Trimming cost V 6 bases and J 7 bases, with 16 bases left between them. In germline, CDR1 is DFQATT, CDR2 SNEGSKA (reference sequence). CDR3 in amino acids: CSALDTPEQPQHF. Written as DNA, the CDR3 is TGCAGTGCCCTGGACACCCCGGAGCAGCCCCAGCATTTT.

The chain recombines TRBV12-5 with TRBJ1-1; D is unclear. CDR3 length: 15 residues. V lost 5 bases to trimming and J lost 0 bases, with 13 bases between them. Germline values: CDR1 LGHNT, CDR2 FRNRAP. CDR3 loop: CASGRRHTMNTEAFF. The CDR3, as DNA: TGTGCTAGTGGTCGACGACATACCATGAACACTGAAGCTTTCTTT.

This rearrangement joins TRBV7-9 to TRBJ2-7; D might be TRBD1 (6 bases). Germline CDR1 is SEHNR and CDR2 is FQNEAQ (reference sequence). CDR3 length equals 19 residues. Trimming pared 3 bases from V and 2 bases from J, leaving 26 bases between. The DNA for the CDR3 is TGTGCCAGCAGCTTCCCTCGTACTACAATAACAGGGCCTCCCTACGAGCAGTACTTC. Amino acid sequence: CASSFPRTTITGPPYEQYF. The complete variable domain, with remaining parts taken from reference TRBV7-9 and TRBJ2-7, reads DTGVSQNPRHKITKRGQNVTFRCDPISEHNRLYWYRQTLGQGPEFLTYFQNEAQLEKSRLLSDRFSAERPKGSFSTLEIQRTEQGDSAMYLCASSFPRTTITGPPYEQYFGPGTRLTVT.

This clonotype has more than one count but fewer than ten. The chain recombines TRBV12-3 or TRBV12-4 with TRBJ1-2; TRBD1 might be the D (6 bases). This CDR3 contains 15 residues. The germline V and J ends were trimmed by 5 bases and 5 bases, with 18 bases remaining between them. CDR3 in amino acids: CASSTGQRVWYGYTF. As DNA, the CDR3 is TGTGCCAGCAGTACCGGACAGAGGGTTTGGTATGGCTACACCTTC.

CDR3 bases: TGTGCCAGTAGTCCTTCCGCCGGGACAGGGACGGCTTTCTTT. This translates into CASSPSAGTGTAFF. The chain combines TRBV19 with TRBJ1-1, with 9 bases matching TRBD1. In germline, CDR1 is LNHDA, CDR2 SQIVND (reference sequence). Trimming at V came to 5 bases and at J to 11 bases, leaving 12 bases not matched to a gene. This CDR3 contains 14 residues.

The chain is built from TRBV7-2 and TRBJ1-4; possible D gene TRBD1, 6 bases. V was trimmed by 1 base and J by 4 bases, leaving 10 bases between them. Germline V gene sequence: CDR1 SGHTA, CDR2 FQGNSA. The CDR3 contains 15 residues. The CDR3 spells CASSLVRGVNEKLFF. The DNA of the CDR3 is TGTGCCAGCAGCTTAGTAAGGGGGGTTAATGAAAAACTGTTTTTT.

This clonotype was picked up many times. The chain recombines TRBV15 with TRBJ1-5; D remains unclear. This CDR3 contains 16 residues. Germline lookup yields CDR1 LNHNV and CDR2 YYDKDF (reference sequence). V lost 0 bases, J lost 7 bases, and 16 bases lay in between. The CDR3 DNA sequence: TGTGCCACCAGCAGAGATTTAAGTGCAAATGGGCAGCCCCAGCATTTT. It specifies CATSRDLSANGQPQHF.

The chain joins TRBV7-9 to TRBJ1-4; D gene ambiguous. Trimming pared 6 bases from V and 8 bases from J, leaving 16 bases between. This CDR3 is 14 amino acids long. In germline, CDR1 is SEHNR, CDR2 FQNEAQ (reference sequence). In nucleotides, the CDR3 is TGTGCCAGCAGTTTATTTGTCCCGGGGGAAAAACTGTTTTTT. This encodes CASSLFVPGEKLFF. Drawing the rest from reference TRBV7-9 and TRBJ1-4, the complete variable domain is DTGVSQNPRHKITKRGQNVTFRCDPISEHNRLYWYRQTLGQGPEFLTYFQNEAQLEKSRLLSDRFSAERPKGSFSTLEIQRTEQGDSAMYLCASSLFVPGEKLFFGSGTQLSVL.

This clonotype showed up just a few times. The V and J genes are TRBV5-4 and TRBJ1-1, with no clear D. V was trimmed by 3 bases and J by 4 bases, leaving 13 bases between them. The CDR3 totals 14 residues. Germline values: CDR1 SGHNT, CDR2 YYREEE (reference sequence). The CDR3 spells CASSSDRPGTEAFF. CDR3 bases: TGTGCCAGCAGCTCGGATCGACCGGGCACTGAAGCTTTCTTT.

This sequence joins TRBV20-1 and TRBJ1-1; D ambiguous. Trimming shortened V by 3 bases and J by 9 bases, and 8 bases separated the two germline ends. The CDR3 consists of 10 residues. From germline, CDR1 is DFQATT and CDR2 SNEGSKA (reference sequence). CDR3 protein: CSARALKAFF. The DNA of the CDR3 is TGCAGTGCTAGGGCTTTGAAAGCTTTCTTT.

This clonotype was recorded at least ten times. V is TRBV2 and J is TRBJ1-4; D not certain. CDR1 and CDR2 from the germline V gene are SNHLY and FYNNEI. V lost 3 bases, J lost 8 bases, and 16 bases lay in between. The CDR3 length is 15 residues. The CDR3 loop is CASSDVPEAWEKLFF. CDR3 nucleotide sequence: TGTGCCAGCAGTGACGTCCCCGAGGCGTGGGAAAAACTGTTTTTT.

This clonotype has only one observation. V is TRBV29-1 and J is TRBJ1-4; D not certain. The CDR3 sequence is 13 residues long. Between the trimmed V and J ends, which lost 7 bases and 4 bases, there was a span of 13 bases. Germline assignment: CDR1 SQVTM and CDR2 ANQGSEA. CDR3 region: CSARLGGNEKLFF. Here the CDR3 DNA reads TGCAGCGCCCGACTAGGAGGTAATGAAAAACTGTTTTTT.

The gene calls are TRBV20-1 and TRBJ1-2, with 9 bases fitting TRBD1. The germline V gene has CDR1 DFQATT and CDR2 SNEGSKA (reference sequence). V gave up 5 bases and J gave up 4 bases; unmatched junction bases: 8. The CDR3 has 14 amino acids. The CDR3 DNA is TGCAGTGCTCACCCGGGACAGGGAGGCTATGGCTACACCTTC. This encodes CSAHPGQGGYGYTF.

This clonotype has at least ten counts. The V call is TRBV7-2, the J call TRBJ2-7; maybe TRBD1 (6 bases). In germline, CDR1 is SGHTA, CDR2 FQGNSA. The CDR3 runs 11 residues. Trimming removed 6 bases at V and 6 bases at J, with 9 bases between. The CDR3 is CASRLGGEQYF. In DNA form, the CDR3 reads TGTGCCAGCAGACTAGGGGGCGAGCAGTACTTC.

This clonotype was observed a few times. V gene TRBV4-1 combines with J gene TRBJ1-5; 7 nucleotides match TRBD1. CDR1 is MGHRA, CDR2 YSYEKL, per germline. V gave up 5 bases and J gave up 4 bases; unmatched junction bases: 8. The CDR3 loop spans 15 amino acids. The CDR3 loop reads CASSSRTGANQPQHF. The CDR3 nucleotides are TGCGCCAGCAGCTCTCGGACAGGAGCTAATCAGCCCCAGCATTTT.

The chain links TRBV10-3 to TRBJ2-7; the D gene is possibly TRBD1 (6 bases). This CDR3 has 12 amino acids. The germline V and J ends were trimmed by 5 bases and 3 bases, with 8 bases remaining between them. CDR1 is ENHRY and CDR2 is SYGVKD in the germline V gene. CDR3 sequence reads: CAISRTDYEQYF. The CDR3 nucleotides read TGTGCCATCAGTAGGACAGACTACGAGCAGTACTTC.

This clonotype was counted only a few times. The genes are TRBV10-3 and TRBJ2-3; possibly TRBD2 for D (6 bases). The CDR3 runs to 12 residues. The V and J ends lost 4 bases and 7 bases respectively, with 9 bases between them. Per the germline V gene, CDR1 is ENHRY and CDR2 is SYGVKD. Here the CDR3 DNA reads TGTGCCATCAGTGGGGGGGAAAATACGCAGTATTTT. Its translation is CAISGGENTQYF.

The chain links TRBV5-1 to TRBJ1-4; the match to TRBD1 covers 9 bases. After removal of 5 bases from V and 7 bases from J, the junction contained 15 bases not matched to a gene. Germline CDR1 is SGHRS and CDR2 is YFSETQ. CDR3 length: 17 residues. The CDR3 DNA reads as TGCGCCAGCAGTTCTGCGGGACAGGGCGGCCATGGTGAAAAACTGTTTTTT. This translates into CASSSAGQGGHGEKLFF.

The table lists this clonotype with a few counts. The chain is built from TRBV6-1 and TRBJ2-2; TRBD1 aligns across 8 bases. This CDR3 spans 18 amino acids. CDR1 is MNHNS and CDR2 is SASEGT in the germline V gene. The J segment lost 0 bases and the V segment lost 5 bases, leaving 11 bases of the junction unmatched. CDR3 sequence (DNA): TGTGCCAGCAGTTACTCGGATAAGACAGGGGCGAACACCGGGGAGCTGTTTTTT. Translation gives CASSYSDKTGANTGELFF.

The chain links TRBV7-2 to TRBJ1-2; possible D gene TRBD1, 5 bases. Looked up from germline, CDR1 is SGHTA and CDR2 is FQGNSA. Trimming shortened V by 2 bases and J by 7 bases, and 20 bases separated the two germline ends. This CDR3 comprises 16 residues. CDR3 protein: CASSLISSGLPGGYTF. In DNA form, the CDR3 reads TGTGCCAGCAGCTTAATATCATCGGGACTTCCCGGTGGCTACACCTTC.

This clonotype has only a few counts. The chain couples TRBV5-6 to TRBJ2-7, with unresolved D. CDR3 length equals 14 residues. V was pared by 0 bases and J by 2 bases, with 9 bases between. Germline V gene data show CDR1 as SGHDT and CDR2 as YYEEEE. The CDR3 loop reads CASSLGAETYEQYF. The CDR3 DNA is TGTGCCAGCAGCTTGGGGGCAGAGACCTACGAGCAGTACTTC.